The 24 T cell receptor beta chains listed next were all sequenced from one sample in a study of T cells after yellow fever vaccination. One entry per CDR3 protein results from TCRdb running MiXCR on the 5' RACE reads. Of around 310,000 distinct CDR3 sequences in the sample, roughly 3.5% are singletons; the top ten hold around 20%. The source was PBMCs, collected on the day of the yellow fever booster vaccination. The receptors here all came from a man between 18 and 29 years old who received the YFV17D yellow fever vaccine.

The table lists this clonotype with many counts. This chain joins TRBV12-3 or TRBV12-4 and TRBJ2-5; 12 bases map to TRBD2. The CDR3 totals 14 residues. V lost 3 bases and J lost 9; bases outside the gene matches: 5. In DNA form, the CDR3 reads TGTGCCAGCAGTTTTGGTCCTAGCGGGGGGGCCCAGTACTTC. Translated, it gives CASSFGPSGGAQYF.

This clonotype was seen ten or more times. The chain uses TRBV4-3 and TRBJ1-5; perhaps TRBD1 as D (5 bases). The CDR3 loop spans 14 amino acids. Germline CDR1 reads LGHNA; CDR2 reads YSLEER. V lost 5 bases and J lost 4, with 12 bases in between. The CDR3 reads CASSRDSWNQPQHF. The CDR3 nucleotides read TGCGCCAGCAGCAGAGACAGTTGGAATCAGCCCCAGCATTTT.

This clonotype was found a few times. This chain joins TRBV5-1 and TRBJ1-1, with D maybe TRBD1 (5 bases). V lost 4 bases and J lost 0, with 10 bases in between. CDR1 and CDR2 from the germline V gene are SGHRS and YFSETQ. CDR3 size: 14 residues. This chain's CDR3 is CASSAGHLNTEAFF. DNA of the CDR3: TGCGCCAGCAGCGCCGGACACTTGAACACTGAAGCTTTCTTT.

With regard to this clonotype: A much more abundant neighbour one base away suggests this may be a read error. V is TRBV20-1 and J is TRBJ2-5; a possible D gene is TRBD1 (5 bases). Germline V gives CDR1 DFQATT, CDR2 SNEGSKA (reference sequence). The CDR3 spans 13 residues. CDR3 protein: CSASWGRQETQCF. CDR3 coding DNA: TGCAGTGCTAGTTGGGGCAGACAAGAGACCCAGTGCTTC.

Only a few counts were recorded for this clonotype. The V call is TRBV12-3 or TRBV12-4, the J call TRBJ2-3; TRBD2 matches at 9 bases. CDR3 length: 16 amino acids. V was pared by 6 bases and J by 4 bases, with 11 bases of the junction left unmatched. CDR3 sequence (DNA): TGTGCCAGCAGCCAAGGGGGCGGGGGGGCAGCAGATACGCAGTATTTT. Its protein is CASSQGGGGAADTQYF.

The genes are TRBV7-2 and TRBJ2-4; D remains ambiguous. Trimming pared 5 bases from V and 1 base from J, leaving 9 bases between. Germline values: CDR1 SGHTA, CDR2 FQGNSA. This CDR3 has 14 residues. CDR3 in DNA: TGTGCCAGCAGCCCAACCATGGCCAAAAACATTCAGTACTTC. Protein: CASSPTMAKNIQYF. Full variable domain (outside the CDR3, taken from reference TRBV7-2 and TRBJ2-4): GAGVSQSPSNKVTEKGKDVELRCDPISGHTALYWYRQSLGQGLEFLIYFQGNSAPDKSGLPSDRFSAERTGGSVSTLTIQRTQQEDSAVYLCASSPTMAKNIQYFGAGTRLSVL.

V usage is TRBV9 and J usage is TRBJ1-2; D remains ambiguous. The CDR3 sequence is 13 residues long. Between the trimmed V and J ends, which lost 1 base and 5 bases, there was a span of 9 bases. Germline V gives CDR1 SGDLS, CDR2 YYNGEE. The DNA for the CDR3 is TGTGCCAGCAGCGTAAGCTTCTCTTATGGCTACACCTTC. This codes for CASSVSFSYGYTF.

This rearrangement joins TRBV5-5 to TRBJ2-1; D is unclear. CDR3 length: 16 amino acids. Trimming cost V 6 bases and J 0 bases, with 16 bases left between them. Germline CDR1 is SGHKS and CDR2 is YYEKEE (reference sequence). The CDR3 here is CASTVAKGYSYNEQFF. As DNA, the CDR3 is TGTGCCAGCACGGTGGCCAAAGGGTACTCCTACAATGAGCAGTTCTTC.

This clonotype appeared many times. The CDR3 bases are TGTGCCAGCAGCCTTTCTCCAGGGGATACGCAGTATTTT. Translating it yields CASSLSPGDTQYF. V is TRBV7-3 and J is TRBJ2-3; weak D call: TRBD1 (5 bases). Trimming removed 5 bases at V and 6 bases at J, with 12 bases between. The CDR3 totals 13 residues. Germline CDR1 SGHTA, CDR2 FQGTGA.

This clonotype was recorded a few times. The CDR3 loop reads CSAQTGDGSDTQYF. CDR3 DNA sequence: TGCAGTGCTCAGACCGGGGATGGCTCAGATACGCAGTATTTT. This chain uses TRBV20-1 with TRBJ2-3, with TRBD2 as a possible D gene (5 bases). Germline V gives CDR1 DFQATT, CDR2 SNEGSKA (reference sequence). Trimming pared 5 bases from V and 4 bases from J, leaving 16 bases between. CDR3 size: 14 residues.

Only a few counts were recorded for this clonotype. V and J are TRBV18 and TRBJ2-7, with 10 bases identical to TRBD1. The V and J ends lost 3 bases and 5 bases, in that order; junction bases with no gene match: 7. This CDR3 is built from 15 residues. In germline, CDR1 is KGHSH, CDR2 LQKENI. CDR3 loop: CASSPRQGAIDEQYF. The CDR3 DNA sequence: TGTGCCAGCTCACCCAGACAGGGGGCTATTGACGAGCAGTACTTC.

This clonotype was detected ten times or more. The chain recombines TRBV6-5 with TRBJ2-3, with 7 nucleotides matching TRBD2. There are 14 residues in the CDR3. Looked up from germline, CDR1 is MNHEY and CDR2 is SVGAGI. V lost 4 bases and J lost 5; bases outside the gene matches: 6. The DNA of the CDR3 is TGTGCCAGCAGTTCCGGGACTACCCGAGATACGCAGTATTTT. This encodes CASSSGTTRDTQYF.

This rearrangement joins TRBV12-3 or TRBV12-4 to TRBJ1-4; no definite D call. CDR3 length: 13 amino acids. The V end was cut by 3 bases, the J end by 7 bases, with 9 bases between. Written as DNA, the CDR3 is TGTGCCAGCAGTTTCGGGCACGGTGAAAAACTGTTTTTT. Residues: CASSFGHGEKLFF.

V is TRBV4-2 and J is TRBJ2-2; perhaps D is TRBD1 or TRBD2 (6 bases each). V dropped 1 base and J dropped 6 bases, with 15 bases sitting between them. The CDR3 is 16 amino acids. Per the germline V gene, CDR1 is LGHNA and CDR2 is YNFKEQ. The DNA for the CDR3 is TGTGCCAGCAGCCAAGGGGGGGCGTTGACACCCGGGGAGCTGTTTTTT. This translates into CASSQGGALTPGELFF.

This clonotype was detected many times. The chain carries TRBV28 and TRBJ2-7; TRBD2 is a possible D gene (5 bases). The CDR3 runs to 16 residues. Germline V gene sequence: CDR1 MDHEN, CDR2 SYDVKM. Trimming removed 6 bases at V and 1 base at J, with 19 bases between. The CDR3: CASSLASPHFSYEQYF. Written as DNA, the CDR3 is TGTGCCAGCAGCTTGGCTAGCCCTCATTTTTCCTACGAGCAGTACTTC.

This clonotype turned up a few times. This chain uses TRBV5-4 with TRBJ2-3; the D gene is possibly TRBD2 (7 bases). The CDR3 contains 16 residues. Between the trimmed V and J ends, which lost 6 bases and 1 base, there was a span of 18 bases. Per the germline V gene, CDR1 is SGHNT and CDR2 is YYREEE (reference sequence). The CDR3: CASNSGGGGGTDTQYF. The CDR3 region has the DNA TGTGCCAGCAACTCTGGGGGGGGGGGCGGCACAGATACGCAGTATTTT.

This clonotype was seen ten or more times. V is TRBV19 and J is TRBJ1-1; maybe TRBD1 (5 bases). V shed 7 bases and J shed 1 base, with 13 bases lying between them. Germline-derived CDR1 and CDR2 are LNHDA and SQIVND (reference sequence). The CDR3 sequence is 14 residues long. The CDR3 DNA follows: TGTGCCAGTACCTTGGCAGGGCGGAACACTGAAGCTTTCTTT. Translating it yields CASTLAGRNTEAFF.

This clonotype has a count of ten or more. The V and J genes are TRBV7-2 and TRBJ2-1, with 8 bases that match TRBD1. Germline V gives CDR1 SGHTA, CDR2 FQGNSA. The CDR3 runs to 14 residues. The junction had 9 bases not matched to a gene; V was cut back by 6 bases and J by 8 bases. The chain's CDR3 is CASSTGQGSDEQFF. CDR3 bases: TGTGCCAGCAGTACAGGACAGGGTAGCGATGAGCAGTTCTTC.

This clonotype occurred many times. The chain recombines TRBV10-3 with TRBJ1-3, with D unresolved. The CDR3 is 13 residues long. The germline V and J ends were trimmed by 10 bases and 7 bases, with 17 bases remaining between them. Germline V gene data show CDR1 as ENHRY and CDR2 as SYGVKD. Here the CDR3 DNA reads TGTGCCACCCGCCCAAGAATCGGGAACACCATATATTTT. Its translation: CATRPRIGNTIYF.

V and J are TRBV5-5 and TRBJ1-6; unclear D gene. The CDR3 runs 15 residues. The germline V and J ends were trimmed by 7 bases and 9 bases, with 20 bases remaining between them. Germline V CDR1 and CDR2: SGHKS, YYEKEE (reference sequence). The CDR3 is CASAAFGGYGSPLHF. In DNA form, the CDR3 reads TGTGCCAGCGCCGCATTCGGAGGGTACGGTTCACCCCTCCACTTT. Using reference TRBV5-5 and TRBJ1-6 for the parts outside the CDR3, the full variable domain is DAGVTQSPTHLIKTRGQQVTLRCSPISGHKSVSWYQQVLGQGPQFIFQYYEKEERGRGNFPDRFSARQFPNYSSELNVNALLLGDSALYLCASAAFGGYGSPLHFGNGTRLTVT.

This clonotype was detected ten times or more. The rearrangement links TRBV20-1 to TRBJ2-5, with D perhaps given as TRBD1 or TRBD2 (6 bases each). Per the germline V gene, CDR1 is DFQATT and CDR2 is SNEGSKA (reference sequence). This CDR3 spans 12 amino acids. The ends were cut back, 8 bases at V and 5 bases at J, with 15 bases in the middle. The chain's CDR3 is CSPFKGGETQYF. The CDR3 region has the DNA TGCAGTCCCTTTAAGGGGGGTGAGACCCAGTACTTC.

There are many counts of this clonotype. This chain's CDR3 is CSVEVGLAGGIRSTDTQYF. The CDR3 nucleotides read TGCAGCGTTGAAGTGGGACTAGCGGGGGGGATCAGAAGCACAGATACGCAGTATTTT. The chain has TRBV29-1 and TRBJ2-3; TRBD2 aligns across 16 bases. The length of the CDR3 is 19 residues. Germline V gene lookup returns CDR1 SQVTM and CDR2 ANQGSEA. J lost 0 bases, V lost 1 base, and 7 bases had no gene match.

This clonotype was counted between two and nine times. The V gene is TRBV25-1, the J gene TRBJ1-1; D is unresolved. V lost 6 bases and J 8 bases, leaving 7 bases between the germline ends. Looked up from germline, CDR1 is MGHDK and CDR2 is SYGVNS. CDR3 length equals 10 residues. CDR3 nucleotide sequence: TGTGCCAGCAGGGACCGAGAAGCTTTCTTT. Translating gives CASRDREAFF. Supplemented by reference TRBV25-1 and TRBJ1-1, the full variable domain reads EADIYQTPRYLVIGTGKKITLECSQTMGHDKMYWYQQDPGMELHLIHYSYGVNSTEKGDLSSESTVSRIRTEHFPLTLESARPSHTSQYLCASRDREAFFGQGTRLTVV.

This clonotype was detected only a few times. This sequence joins TRBV20-1 and TRBJ1-5; no clear D gene. The length of the CDR3 is 13 residues. V was trimmed by 6 bases and J by 2 bases, leaving 11 bases between them. Germline CDR1 and CDR2: DFQATT and SNEGSKA (reference sequence). CDR3 nucleotides: TGCAGTGCCGTACCCGGGGGCAATCAGCCCCAGCATTTT. The encoded protein is CSAVPGGNQPQHF.